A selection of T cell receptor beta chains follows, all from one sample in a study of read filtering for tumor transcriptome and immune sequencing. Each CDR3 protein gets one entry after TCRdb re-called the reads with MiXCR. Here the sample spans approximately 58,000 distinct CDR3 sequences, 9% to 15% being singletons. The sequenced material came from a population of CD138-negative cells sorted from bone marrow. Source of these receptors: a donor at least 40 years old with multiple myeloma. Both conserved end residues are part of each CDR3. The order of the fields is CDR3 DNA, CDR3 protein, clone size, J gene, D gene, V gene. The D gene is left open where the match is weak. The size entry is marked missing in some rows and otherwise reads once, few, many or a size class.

cdr3_nt: TGCGCCAGCAGCCAAGCCCCCAGGGGGCAAACCGGGGAGCTGTTTTTT
cdr3_aa: CASSQAPRGQTGELFF
clone_size: many
j_call: TRBJ2-2
d_call: TRBD1
v_call: TRBV4-1

cdr3_nt: TGTGCCAGCGGCGTAAAACTAGCGGGCCTCAAGGAGCAGTTCTTC
cdr3_aa: CASGVKLAGLKEQFF
clone_size: .
j_call: TRBJ2-1
d_call: TRBD2
v_call: TRBV9

cdr3_nt: TGTGCCAGCAGCTCCCGGACAGGGGGCGGCACTGAAGCTTTCTTT
cdr3_aa: CASSSRTGGGTEAFF
clone_size: many
j_call: TRBJ1-1
d_call: TRBD1
v_call: TRBV5-5

cdr3_nt: TGCGCCAGCAGCAGGGGACAGAGCACAGATACGCAGTATTTT
cdr3_aa: CASSRGQSTDTQYF
clone_size: many
j_call: TRBJ2-3
d_call: TRBD1
v_call: TRBV5-1

cdr3_nt: TGCGCCAGCAGCCCGGGCGGGGGGACACCCTACGAGCAGTACTTC
cdr3_aa: CASSPGGGTPYEQYF
clone_size: many
j_call: TRBJ2-7
d_call: TRBD2
v_call: TRBV5-1

cdr3_nt: TGTGCCATCTCATCGGCAGGAGGGAATCAGCCCCAGCATTTT
cdr3_aa: CAISSAGGNQPQHF
clone_size: many
j_call: TRBJ1-5
d_call: .
v_call: TRBV10-3

cdr3_nt: TGTGCCAGCAGTAAGGACAGGGACAATCAGCCCCAGCATTTT
cdr3_aa: CASSKDRDNQPQHF
clone_size: many
j_call: TRBJ1-5
d_call: TRBD1
v_call: TRBV2

cdr3_nt: TGTGCCAGCAGAGGGCAGGGGCTTGATAATTCACCCCTCCACTTT
cdr3_aa: CASRGQGLDNSPLHF
clone_size: many
j_call: TRBJ1-6
d_call: .
v_call: TRBV12-3/TRBV12-4

cdr3_nt: TGCAGTGCTAAACAGGGTACTGGAAACACCATATATTTT
cdr3_aa: CSAKQGTGNTIYF
clone_size: many
j_call: TRBJ1-3
d_call: .
v_call: TRBV20-1

cdr3_nt: TGCAGCGGGGGGGGCGTCTCCTACAATGAGCAGTTCTTC
cdr3_aa: CSGGGVSYNEQFF
clone_size: many
j_call: TRBJ2-1
d_call: .
v_call: TRBV29-1

cdr3_nt: TGTGCCAGCAGTTCAGGATTTAGCACAGATACGCAGTATTTT
cdr3_aa: CASSSGFSTDTQYF
clone_size: many
j_call: TRBJ2-3
d_call: .
v_call: TRBV6-5

cdr3_nt: TGTGCCAGCAGTCCGCGGGGACTAGCGGGGAAGACCCAGTACTTC
cdr3_aa: CASSPRGLAGKTQYF
clone_size: many
j_call: TRBJ2-5
d_call: TRBD2
v_call: TRBV7-2

cdr3_nt: TGTGCCAGCAGTTACGGCGGGACAGGGAAGAAACTGTTTTTT
cdr3_aa: CASSYGGTGKKLFF
clone_size: many
j_call: TRBJ1-4
d_call: TRBD1
v_call: TRBV6-5

cdr3_nt: TGTGCCAGTAGTATCCCACGGTTGCGGGACGGGGATAGCAATCAGCCCCAGCATTTT
cdr3_aa: CASSIPRLRDGDSNQPQHF
clone_size: many
j_call: TRBJ1-5
d_call: .
v_call: TRBV19

cdr3_nt: TGTGCCAGTAGTGACAGGGGGATTTCCTACGAGCAGTACTTC
cdr3_aa: CASSDRGISYEQYF
clone_size: many
j_call: TRBJ2-7
d_call: TRBD1
v_call: TRBV19

cdr3_nt: TGTGCCAGCAGCCCGCCGGGGCCGAGGAACACTGAAGCTTTCTTT
cdr3_aa: CASSPPGPRNTEAFF
clone_size: many
j_call: TRBJ1-1
d_call: .
v_call: TRBV7-9

cdr3_nt: TGTGCCAGCAGCGTAAAACTAGCGGGCCTCAATGAGCAGTTCTTC
cdr3_aa: CASSVKLAGLNEQFF
clone_size: many
j_call: TRBJ2-1
d_call: TRBD2
v_call: TRBV9

cdr3_nt: TGTGCCACCTCCGAGGGGGGGGGGAGGAATGAGCAGTTCTTC
cdr3_aa: CATSEGGGRNEQFF
clone_size: many
j_call: TRBJ2-1
d_call: .
v_call: TRBV7-9

cdr3_nt: TGTGCCACCAGCAGAGTGGACACCGGGGAGCTGTTTTTT
cdr3_aa: CATSRVDTGELFF
clone_size: few
j_call: TRBJ2-2
d_call: .
v_call: TRBV15

cdr3_nt: TGTGCCAGCAGTTTACTCAGGGTGACCGGGGAGCTGTTTTTT
cdr3_aa: CASSLLRVTGELFF
clone_size: many
j_call: TRBJ2-2
d_call: .
v_call: TRBV12-3/TRBV12-4

cdr3_nt: TGTGCCAGCAGCTTAAGGCCAGATATCCTCAATGAGCAGTTCTTC
cdr3_aa: CASSLRPDILNEQFF
clone_size: many
j_call: TRBJ2-1
d_call: .
v_call: TRBV7-3

cdr3_nt: TGTGCCAGTAGAAACAGACAGGGGAACTATAATTCACCCCTCCACTTT
cdr3_aa: CASRNRQGNYNSPLHF
clone_size: many
j_call: TRBJ1-6
d_call: TRBD1
v_call: TRBV19

cdr3_nt: TGTGCCAGCAGCTTGGGCCCGCAGGCAGATACGCAGTATTTT
cdr3_aa: CASSLGPQADTQYF
clone_size: many
j_call: TRBJ2-3
d_call: .
v_call: TRBV5-6

cdr3_nt: TGCAGTGCCCAAGGACTGCTCGTCGGGCAGGAAGAGACCCAGTACTTC
cdr3_aa: CSAQGLLVGQEETQYF
clone_size: many
j_call: TRBJ2-5
d_call: .
v_call: TRBV20-1

cdr3_nt: TGTGCCAGCAGCTTCGGGCGTCAAGAGACCCAGTACTTC
cdr3_aa: CASSFGRQETQYF
clone_size: .
j_call: TRBJ2-5
d_call: .
v_call: TRBV7-3

cdr3_nt: TGCAGCGCTACCCCTAGCGGGGGGGCCTATGAGCAGTTCTTC
cdr3_aa: CSATPSGGAYEQFF
clone_size: .
j_call: TRBJ2-1
d_call: TRBD2
v_call: TRBV29-1

cdr3_nt: TGTGCCACCTTCCCGGCTGGGCAAGAGACCCAGTACTTC
cdr3_aa: CATFPAGQETQYF
clone_size: many
j_call: TRBJ2-5
d_call: .
v_call: TRBV6-5

cdr3_nt: TGCAGTGCTAGATTCGGCGGGACAGGGAATTACGAGCAGTACTTC
cdr3_aa: CSARFGGTGNYEQYF
clone_size: many
j_call: TRBJ2-7
d_call: TRBD1
v_call: TRBV20-1